This T cell receptor beta chain was sequenced for a study of blood T cell repertoires in COVID-19. Study information: The study drew acute and convalescent COVID-19 samples from the United States, Italy and Spain. T cells, B-cell-depleted T cells, or PBMCs provided the cDNA or gDNA that served as material.

The germline gives CDR1 KGHDR, CDR2 SFDVKD. Trimming at V came to 3 bases and at J to 6 bases, leaving 9 bases not matched to a gene. The CDR3 runs 16 residues. In the source study's methods: From reference gene primer amplification, estimates of nucleated cell counts were derived. The method was immunoSEQ multiplex PCR; TCRdb's version includes in-frame clones alone and lacks a portion of them. That table is the source of V, J and clone size, and D and trimming were worked out from the DNA. Among around 140,000 clones listed, less than 90% were seen once. Enrollment of patients from Seattle took place during active infection, with longitudinal follow-up.

V is TRBV24-1 and J is TRBJ2-1; 8 bases agree with TRBD2. The TCR originated in a human donor with COVID-19, enrolled during active disease. The donor label of this sample is uncertain. Specimen: peripheral blood. CDR3 amino acids: CATSDQGGRSSNEQFF. The CDR3 DNA sequence: TGTGCCACCAGTGATCAAGGCGGGAGGTCTTCCAATGAGCAGTTCTTC.